This entry features one TCR beta chain sequence. As yet, its antigen is unknown. These data are taken from a study of T cells in localized non-small cell lung cancer. Trimming left V 4 bases short and J 4 bases short, with 14 bases between. The germline V gene has CDR1 SGDLS and CDR2 YYNGEE. The CDR3 consists of 15 residues. The table came from immunoSEQ multiplex PCR; TCRdb's copy has only in-frame clones and leaves some out. Among about 91,000 clones, approximately 90% were seen once, and the ten largest hold around 14%. Study conclusions and caveats: Longer overall survival was linked to higher blood T cell density. Uninvolved adjacent lung had more T cell clonality than any other tissue, topping tumor. Sequencing was restricted to one tumor region; therefore, heterogeneity remains possible. Median around 54 top-100 tumor clones were shared with paired adjacent lung.

The rearrangement uses TRBV9 and TRBJ1-4; D might be TRBD1 (5 bases). Sequencing used peripheral blood, obtained before any cancer treatment. This TCR was sampled from a man between 35 and 75 years old with stage I squamous cell lung carcinoma. This chain's CDR3 is CASSLSGTYNEKLFF. The CDR3 DNA follows: TGTGCCAGCAGCCTATCCGGGACTTATAATGAAAAACTGTTTTTT.